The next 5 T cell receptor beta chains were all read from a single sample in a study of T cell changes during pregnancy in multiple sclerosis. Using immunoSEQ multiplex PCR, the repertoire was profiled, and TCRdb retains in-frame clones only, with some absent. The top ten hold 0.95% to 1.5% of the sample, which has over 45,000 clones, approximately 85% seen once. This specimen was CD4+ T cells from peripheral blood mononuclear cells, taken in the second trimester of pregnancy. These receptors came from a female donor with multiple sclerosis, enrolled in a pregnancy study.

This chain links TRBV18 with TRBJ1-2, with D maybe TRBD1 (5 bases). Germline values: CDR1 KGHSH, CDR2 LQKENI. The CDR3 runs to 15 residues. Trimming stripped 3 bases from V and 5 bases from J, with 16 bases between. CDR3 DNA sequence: TGTGCCAGCTCACCTCAGTCCCAGGGTCTTTATGGCTACACCTTC. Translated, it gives CASSPQSQGLYGYTF.

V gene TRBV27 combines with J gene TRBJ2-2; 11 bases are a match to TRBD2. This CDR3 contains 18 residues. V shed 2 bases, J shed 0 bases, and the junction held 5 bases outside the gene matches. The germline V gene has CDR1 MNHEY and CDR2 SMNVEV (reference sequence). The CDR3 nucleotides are TGTGCCAGCAGTTTACGACTAGCGGGGACCTCGAACACCGGGGAGCTGTTTTTT. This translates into CASSLRLAGTSNTGELFF.

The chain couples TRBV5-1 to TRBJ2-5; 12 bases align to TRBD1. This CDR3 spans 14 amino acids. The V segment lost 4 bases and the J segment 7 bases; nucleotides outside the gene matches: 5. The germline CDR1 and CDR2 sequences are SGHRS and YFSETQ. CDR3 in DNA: TGCGCCAGCAGCCCCGGGACAGGGGGCATGACCCAGTACTTC. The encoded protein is CASSPGTGGMTQYF.

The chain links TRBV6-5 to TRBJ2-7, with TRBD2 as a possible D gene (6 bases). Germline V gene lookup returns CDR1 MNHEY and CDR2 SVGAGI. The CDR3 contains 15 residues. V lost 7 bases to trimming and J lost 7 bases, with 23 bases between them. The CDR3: CASKVYVGEVGEQYF. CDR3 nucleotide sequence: TGTGCCAGCAAAGTCTATGTAGGGGAGGTGGGAGAGCAGTACTTC.

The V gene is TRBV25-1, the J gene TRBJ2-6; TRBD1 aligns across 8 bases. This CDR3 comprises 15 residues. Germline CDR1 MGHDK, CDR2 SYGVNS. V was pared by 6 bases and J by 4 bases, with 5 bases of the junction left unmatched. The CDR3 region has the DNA TGTGCCAGCAGCCCCGACAGGGGAGGGGCCAACGTCCTGACTTTC. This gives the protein CASSPDRGGANVLTF.